This passage covers 2 T cell receptor beta chains from one sample sequenced in a study of a mutant IDH1 vaccine in newly diagnosed glioma. Their specific antigens are unknown. TCRdb's table, derived via immunoSEQ multiplex PCR, lists solely in-frame clones and lacks some. The sample carries 44,000 or so clones, about 86% recorded once. Time point in this sample: week 35, safety follow-up. Every single dose of the vaccine, 300 ug of mutant IDH1 20-mer peptide, came with topical imiquimod. The sample consisted of PBMCs, taken from a glioma patient whose treatment included an IDH1 peptide vaccine. These receptors were taken from a woman in her forties with glioma. Some clones in this sample may be carry-over from other donors' samples.

The CDR3 nucleotides read TGTGCCAGCAGCTTAGGGACAGGAGTGAACACTGAAGCTTTCTTT. It translates to CASSLGTGVNTEAFF. The chain carries TRBV7-6 and TRBJ1-1, with 7 positions matching TRBD1. Germline assignment: CDR1 SGHVS and CDR2 FNYEAQ. Trimming removed 1 base from V and 0 bases from J; junction bases left unmatched: 2. This CDR3 is built from 15 residues.

This clone has only a few counts. This chain links TRBV6-5 with TRBJ1-1, with D unresolved. This CDR3 is built from 12 residues. V was trimmed by 5 bases and J by 8 bases, leaving 12 bases between them. The germline CDR1 and CDR2 sequences are MNHEY and SVGAGI. CDR3 protein: CASSHIKEEAFF. The CDR3 nucleotides are TGTGCCAGCAGTCATATCAAAGAAGAAGCTTTCTTT.